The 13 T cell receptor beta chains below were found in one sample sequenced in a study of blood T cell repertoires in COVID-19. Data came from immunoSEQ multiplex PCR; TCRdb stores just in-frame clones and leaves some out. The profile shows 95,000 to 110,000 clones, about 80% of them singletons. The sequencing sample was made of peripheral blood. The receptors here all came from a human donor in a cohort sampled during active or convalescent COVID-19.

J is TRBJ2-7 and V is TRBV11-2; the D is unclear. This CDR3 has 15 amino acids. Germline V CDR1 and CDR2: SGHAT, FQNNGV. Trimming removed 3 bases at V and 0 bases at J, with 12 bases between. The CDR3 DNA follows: TGTGCCAGCAGCTTGCTAGGCCCGAGCTCCTACGAGCAGTACTTC. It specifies CASSLLGPSSYEQYF.

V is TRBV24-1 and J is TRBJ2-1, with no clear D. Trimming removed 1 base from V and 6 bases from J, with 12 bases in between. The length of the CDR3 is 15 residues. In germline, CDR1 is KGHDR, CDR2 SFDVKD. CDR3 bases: TGTGCCACCAGTGATTTCACCGGGTTGGGCAATGAGCAGTTCTTC. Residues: CATSDFTGLGNEQFF.

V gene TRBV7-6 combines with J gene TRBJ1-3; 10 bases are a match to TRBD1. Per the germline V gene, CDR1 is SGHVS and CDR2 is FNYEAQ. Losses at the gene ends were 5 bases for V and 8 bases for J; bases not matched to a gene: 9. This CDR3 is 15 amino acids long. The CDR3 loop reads CASSAGTGAGYTIYF. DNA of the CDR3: TGTGCCAGCAGCGCCGGGACAGGGGCTGGTTACACCATATATTTT.

Here the CDR3 reads CASSQDRTGTNGYTF. CDR3 in DNA: TGTGCCAGCAGCCAAGATCGGACAGGGACAAATGGCTACACCTTC. The V gene is TRBV4-2, the J gene TRBJ1-2; 8 positions match TRBD1. V was clipped by 0 bases and J by 6 bases; unmatched bases: 6. Looked up from germline, CDR1 is LGHNA and CDR2 is YNFKEQ. The CDR3 totals 15 residues.

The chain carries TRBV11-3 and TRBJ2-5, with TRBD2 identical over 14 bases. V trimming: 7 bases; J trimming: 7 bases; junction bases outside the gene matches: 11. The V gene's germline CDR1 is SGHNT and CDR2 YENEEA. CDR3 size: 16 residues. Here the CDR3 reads CASTRTSGGTHGTQYF. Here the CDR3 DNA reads TGTGCCAGCACTCGGACTAGCGGGGGGACCCACGGGACCCAGTACTTC.

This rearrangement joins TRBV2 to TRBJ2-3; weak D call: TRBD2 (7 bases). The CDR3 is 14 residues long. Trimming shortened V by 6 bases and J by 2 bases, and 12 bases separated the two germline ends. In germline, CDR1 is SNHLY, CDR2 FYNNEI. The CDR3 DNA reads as TGTGCCAGCAGGATGGCGGGGGCCACAGATACGCAGTATTTT. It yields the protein CASRMAGATDTQYF.

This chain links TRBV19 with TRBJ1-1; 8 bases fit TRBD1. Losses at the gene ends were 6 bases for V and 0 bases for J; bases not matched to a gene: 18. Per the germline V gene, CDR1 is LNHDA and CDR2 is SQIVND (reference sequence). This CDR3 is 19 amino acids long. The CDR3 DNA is TGTGCCAGTAGGCCAGGGTGGGGCGGACAGGGTACAATGAACACTGAAGCTTTCTTT. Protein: CASRPGWGGQGTMNTEAFF.

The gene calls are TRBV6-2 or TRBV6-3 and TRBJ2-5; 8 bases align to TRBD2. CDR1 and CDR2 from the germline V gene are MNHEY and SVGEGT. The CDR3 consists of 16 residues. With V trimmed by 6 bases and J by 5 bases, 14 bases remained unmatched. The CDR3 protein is CASSPPTTSGGETQYF. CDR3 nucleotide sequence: TGTGCCAGCAGCCCCCCAACCACTAGCGGAGGGGAGACCCAGTACTTC.

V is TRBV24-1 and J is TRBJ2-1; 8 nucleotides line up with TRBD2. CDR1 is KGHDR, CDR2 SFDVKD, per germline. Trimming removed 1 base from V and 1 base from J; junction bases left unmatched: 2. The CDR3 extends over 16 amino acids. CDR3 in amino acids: CATSDLSGGSYNEQFF. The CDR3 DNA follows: TGTGCCACCAGTGATTTAAGCGGGGGTTCCTACAATGAGCAGTTCTTC.

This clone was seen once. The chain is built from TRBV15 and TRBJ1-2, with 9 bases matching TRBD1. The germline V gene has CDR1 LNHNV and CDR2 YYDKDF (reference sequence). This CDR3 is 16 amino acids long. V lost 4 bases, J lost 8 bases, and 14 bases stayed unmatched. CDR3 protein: CATSKVPGQGSDGYTF. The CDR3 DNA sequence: TGTGCCACCAGCAAGGTCCCGGGACAGGGTAGTGACGGCTACACCTTC.

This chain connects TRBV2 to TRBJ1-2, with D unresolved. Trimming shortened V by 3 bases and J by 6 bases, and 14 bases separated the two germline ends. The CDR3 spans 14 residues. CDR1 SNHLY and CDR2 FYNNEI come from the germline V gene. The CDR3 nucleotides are TGTGCCAGCAGTGACGCGGACTGGGGAAATGGCTACACCTTC. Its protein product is CASSDADWGNGYTF. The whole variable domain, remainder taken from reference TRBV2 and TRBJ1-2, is EPEVTQTPSHQVTQMGQEVILRCVPISNHLYFYWYRQILGQKVEFLVSFYNNEISEKSEIFDDQFSVERPDGSNFTLKIRSTKLEDSAMYFCASSDADWGNGYTFGSGTRLTVV.

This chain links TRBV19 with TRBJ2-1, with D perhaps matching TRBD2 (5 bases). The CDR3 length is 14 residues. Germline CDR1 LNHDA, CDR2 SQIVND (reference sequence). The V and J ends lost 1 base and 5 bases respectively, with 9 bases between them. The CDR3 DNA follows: TGTGCCAGTAGTATAGCCCCGGGGAACAATGAGCAGTTCTTC. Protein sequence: CASSIAPGNNEQFF.

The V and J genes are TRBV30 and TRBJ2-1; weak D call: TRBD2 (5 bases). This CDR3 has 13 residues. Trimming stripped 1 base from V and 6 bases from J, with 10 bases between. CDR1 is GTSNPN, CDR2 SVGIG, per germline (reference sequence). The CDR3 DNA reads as TGTGCCTGGAGTGCCGGGAACCGCAATGAGCAGTTCTTC. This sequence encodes CAWSAGNRNEQFF.